The clone carrying this T cell receptor (beta chain) was counted ten times or more. The sample is drawn from a study of T cells in Graves' hyperthyroidism and ophthalmopathy. Trimming left V 5 bases short and J 4 bases short, with 11 bases between. Germline V gene lookup returns CDR1 SGHAT and CDR2 FQNNGV. The CDR3 sequence is 13 residues long. What was amplified from RNA transcripts were TCR beta CDR3 regions. The study used the HTBI primer set for a first-round RT-PCR of the TCR CDR3. TCRdb ran MiXCR on the multiplex PCR reads and lists one entry per CDR3 protein. The sample has nearly 750,000 distinct CDR3 sequences; 35% are singletons.

The chain couples TRBV11-2 to TRBJ1-2; maybe TRBD1 (5 bases). The receptor was derived from a woman aged 40 to 50 with Graves' hyperthyroidism. Source material: blood. The CDR3 sequence: CASSQGPGYGYTF. The CDR3 nucleotides read TGTGCCAGCAGCCAGGGACCGGGCTATGGCTACACCTTC.